The entry below gives a single TCR beta chain sequence along with its context. Its antigen target is currently unknown. The input lacks base qualities; no much larger clone sits a single base away. The data are from a study of blood T cell repertoires in COVID-19 (dated by TCRdb to 2018 to 2021). Looking at the study overall: Samples from collaborators originated in the United States, Italy and Spain and spanned both the acute and convalescent phases of COVID-19. The material from the prospective study consisted of cDNA or gDNA derived from T cells, B-cell-depleted T cells, or PBMCs. Deeply sampled blood TCRbeta repertoires from subjects exposed to, actively infected with, or recovered from COVID-19 were included in the dataset. The repertoires were released in a freely available public database intended as a resource for research on the immune response to SARS-CoV-2. Samples came from the ongoing ImmuneRACE study (first 160 participants) plus 1,254 subjects from 6 global collaborators. The sample metadata nearly always contained a de-identified subject ID, COVID-19 status, age in years and sex. Where available, HLA class I and class II types were obtained from metadata supplied by the sample provider rather than from assay-based typing. Broader findings and caveats from the paper: How much clinical and demographic metadata was included differed by source and by participant, and the metadata was provided uncurated.

Trimming costs V 9 bases and J 8 bases, and their ends lie 13 bases apart. The CDR3 covers 11 residues, taking in both the cysteine and the phenylalanine. Just CDR3 DNA is preserved here, 33 bases in frame from base 1. Sequences LNHDA (CDR1) and SQIVND (CDR2) are obtained from the germline V gene (reference sequence). TCRbeta CDR3 regions were amplified from genomic DNA using the immunoSEQ Assay, a bias-controlled multiplex PCR. In the source study's methods: The number of nucleated cells in each sample was estimated by amplification of reference gene primers within the assay. Sequence reads were collapsed and filtered to measure the absolute abundance of every unique TCRbeta CDR3 rearrangement. For each sample, productive Simpson clonality was calculated as the square root of Simpson's diversity index across productive rearrangements. TCRdb mirrors the immuneACCESS table, restricted to in-frame sequences. Some clones are absent from its copies; in checked studies, under half trace to an unresolved V gene, and the reason for the others is unknown. V and J calls and clone size come straight from that table; D and trimming were deduced from the DNA. This sample is represented by some 150,000 clones; around four fifths of them were singletons. Roughly 4% of the sample goes to the ten largest clones.

The collaborating institutions used their own protocols to collect whole blood in K2EDTA tubes. For TCRbeta analysis, collaborator samples were shipped as frozen whole blood, as isolated PBMCs, or as DNA extracted from either sample type. This TCR was sampled from a woman of 80 years or more with acute or convalescent COVID-19. The material sequenced was peripheral blood. The receptor chain draws on TRBV19 and TRBJ1-2; no D gene can be assigned with confidence. The nucleotides read TGTGCCAGCCTGTGGGGAGACGGCTACACCTTC. Its protein product is CASLWGDGYTF.